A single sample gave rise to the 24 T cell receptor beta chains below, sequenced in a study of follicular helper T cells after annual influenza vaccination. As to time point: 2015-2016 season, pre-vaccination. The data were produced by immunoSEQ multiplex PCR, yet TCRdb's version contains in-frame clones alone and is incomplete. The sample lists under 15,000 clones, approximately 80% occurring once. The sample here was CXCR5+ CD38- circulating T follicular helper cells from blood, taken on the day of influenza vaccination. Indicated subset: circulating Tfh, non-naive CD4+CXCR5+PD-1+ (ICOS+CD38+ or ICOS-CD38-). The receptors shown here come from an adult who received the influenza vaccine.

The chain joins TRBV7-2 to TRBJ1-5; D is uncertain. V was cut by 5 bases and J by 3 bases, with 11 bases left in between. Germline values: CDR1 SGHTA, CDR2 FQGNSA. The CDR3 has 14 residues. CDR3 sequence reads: CASSQTTVNQPQHF. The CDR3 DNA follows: TGTGCCAGCAGCCAGACGACGGTCAATCAGCCCCAGCATTTT.

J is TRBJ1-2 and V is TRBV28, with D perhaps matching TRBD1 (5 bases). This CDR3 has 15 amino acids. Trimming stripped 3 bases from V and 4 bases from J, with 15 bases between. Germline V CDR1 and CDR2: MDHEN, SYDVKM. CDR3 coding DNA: TGTGCCAGCAGTTTCAGTTCCCGGGGCAGCTATGGCTACACCTTC. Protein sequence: CASSFSSRGSYGYTF.

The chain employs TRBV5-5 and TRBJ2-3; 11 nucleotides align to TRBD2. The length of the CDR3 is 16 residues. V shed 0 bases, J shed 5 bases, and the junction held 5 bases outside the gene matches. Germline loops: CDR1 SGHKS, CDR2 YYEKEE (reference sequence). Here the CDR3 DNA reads TGTGCCAGCAGCTTGGATAGCGGGGGGGACAGAGATACGCAGTATTTT. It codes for CASSLDSGGDRDTQYF. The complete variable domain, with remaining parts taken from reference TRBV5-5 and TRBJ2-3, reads DAGVTQSPTHLIKTRGQQVTLRCSPISGHKSVSWYQQVLGQGPQFIFQYYEKEERGRGNFPDRFSARQFPNYSSELNVNALLLGDSALYLCASSLDSGGDRDTQYFGPGTRLTVL.

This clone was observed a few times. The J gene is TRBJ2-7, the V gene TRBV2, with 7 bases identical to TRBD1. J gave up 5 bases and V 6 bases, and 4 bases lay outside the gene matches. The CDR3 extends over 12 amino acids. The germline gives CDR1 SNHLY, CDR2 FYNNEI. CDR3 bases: TGTGCCAGCAGCGTAACAGGGGACGAGCAGTACTTC. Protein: CASSVTGDEQYF.

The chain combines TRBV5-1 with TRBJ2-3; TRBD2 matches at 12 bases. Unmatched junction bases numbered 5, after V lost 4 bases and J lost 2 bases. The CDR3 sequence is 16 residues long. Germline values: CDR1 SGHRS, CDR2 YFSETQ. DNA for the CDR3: TGCGCCAGCAGCGCGGGACTAGCGGGCGTCACAGATACGCAGTATTTT. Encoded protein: CASSAGLAGVTDTQYF. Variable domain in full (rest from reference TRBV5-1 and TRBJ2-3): KAGVTQTPRYLIKTRGQQVTLSCSPISGHRSVSWYQQTPGQGLQFLFEYFSETQRNKGNFPGRFSGRQFSNSRSEMNVSTLELGDSALYLCASSAGLAGVTDTQYFGPGTRLTVL.

The CDR3 sequence is CAISEMAGSNQPQHF. The CDR3 region has the DNA TGTGCCATCAGTGAGATGGCGGGAAGCAATCAGCCCCAGCATTTT. The chain has TRBV10-3 and TRBJ1-5, with no clear D. The V end lost 2 bases, the J end lost 1 base, and 9 bases lay between the germline ends. The CDR3 contains 15 residues. CDR1 ENHRY and CDR2 SYGVKD come from the germline V gene.

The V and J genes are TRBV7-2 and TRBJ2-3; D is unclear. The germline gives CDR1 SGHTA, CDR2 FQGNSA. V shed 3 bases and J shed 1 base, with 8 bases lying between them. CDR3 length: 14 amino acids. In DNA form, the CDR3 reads TGTGCCAGCAGCTTCGCAGTACGCACAGATACGCAGTATTTT. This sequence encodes CASSFAVRTDTQYF.

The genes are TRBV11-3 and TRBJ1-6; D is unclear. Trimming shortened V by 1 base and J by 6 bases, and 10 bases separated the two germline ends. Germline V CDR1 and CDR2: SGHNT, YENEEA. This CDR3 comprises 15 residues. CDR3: CASSLVFNLNSPLHF. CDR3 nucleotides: TGTGCCAGCAGCTTAGTGTTCAATCTTAATTCACCCCTCCACTTT.

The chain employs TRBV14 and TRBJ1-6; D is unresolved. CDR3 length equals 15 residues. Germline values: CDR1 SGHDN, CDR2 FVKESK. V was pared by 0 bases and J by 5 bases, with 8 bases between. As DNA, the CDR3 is TGTGCCAGCAGCCAAGATGGGCGGAATAATTCACCCCTCCACTTT. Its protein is CASSQDGRNNSPLHF.

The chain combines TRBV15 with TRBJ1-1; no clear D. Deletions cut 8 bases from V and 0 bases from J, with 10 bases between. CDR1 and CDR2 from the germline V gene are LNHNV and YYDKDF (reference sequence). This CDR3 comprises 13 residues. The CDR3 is CATGLSMNTEAFF. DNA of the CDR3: TGTGCCACCGGACTCTCGATGAACACTGAAGCTTTCTTT. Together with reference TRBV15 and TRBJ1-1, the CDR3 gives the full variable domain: DAMVIQNPRYQVTQFGKPVTLSCSQTLNHNVMYWYQQKSSQAPKLLFHYYDKDFNNEADTPDNFQSRRPNTSFCFLDIRSPGLGDTAMYLCATGLSMNTEAFFGQGTRLTVV.

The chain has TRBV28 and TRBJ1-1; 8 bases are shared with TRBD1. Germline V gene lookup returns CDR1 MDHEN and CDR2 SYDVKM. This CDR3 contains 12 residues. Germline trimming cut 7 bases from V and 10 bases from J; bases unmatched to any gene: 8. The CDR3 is CASTKVDRGAFF. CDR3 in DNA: TGTGCCAGCACCAAGGTCGACAGGGGAGCTTTCTTT.

The CDR3 nucleotides are TGTGCCAGCAGCCCTATACAGGGTACTAATGAAAAACTGTTTTTT. This codes for CASSPIQGTNEKLFF. The J gene is TRBJ1-4, the V gene TRBV5-6; TRBD1 is a possible D gene (6 bases). In germline, CDR1 is SGHDT, CDR2 YYEEEE. This CDR3 has 15 residues. V lost 4 bases and J lost 2, with 12 bases in between.

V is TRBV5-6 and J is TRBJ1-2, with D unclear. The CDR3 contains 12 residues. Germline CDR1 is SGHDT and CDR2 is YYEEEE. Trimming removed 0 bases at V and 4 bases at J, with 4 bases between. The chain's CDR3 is CASSLGSYGYTF. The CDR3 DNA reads TGTGCCAGCAGCTTGGGCAGCTATGGCTACACCTTC.

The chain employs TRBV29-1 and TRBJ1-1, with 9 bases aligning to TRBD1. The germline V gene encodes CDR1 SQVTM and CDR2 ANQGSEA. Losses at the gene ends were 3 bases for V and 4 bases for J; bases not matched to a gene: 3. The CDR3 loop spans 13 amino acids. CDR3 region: CSVEQDRGTEAFF. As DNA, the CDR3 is TGCAGCGTTGAGCAGGACAGGGGCACTGAAGCTTTCTTT. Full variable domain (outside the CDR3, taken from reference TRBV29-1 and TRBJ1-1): SAVISQKPSRDICQRGTSLTIQCQVDSQVTMMFWYRQQPGQSLTLIATANQGSEATYESGFVIDKFPISRPNLTFSTLTVSNMSPEDSSIYLCSVEQDRGTEAFFGQGTRLTVV.

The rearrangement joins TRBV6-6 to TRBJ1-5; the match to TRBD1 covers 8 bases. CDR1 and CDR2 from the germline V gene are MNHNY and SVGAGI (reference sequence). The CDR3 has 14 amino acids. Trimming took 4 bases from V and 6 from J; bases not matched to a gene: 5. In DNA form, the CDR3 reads TGTGCCAGCAGTTCTGGGCAGGGGGCTCAGCCCCAGCATTTT. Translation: CASSSGQGAQPQHF.

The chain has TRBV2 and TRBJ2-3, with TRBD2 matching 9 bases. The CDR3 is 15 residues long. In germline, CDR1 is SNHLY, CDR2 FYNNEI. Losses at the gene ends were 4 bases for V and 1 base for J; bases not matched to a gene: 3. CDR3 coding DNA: TGTGCCAGCAGTGGATCTAGCGGGGGCACAGATACGCAGTATTTT. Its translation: CASSGSSGGTDTQYF.

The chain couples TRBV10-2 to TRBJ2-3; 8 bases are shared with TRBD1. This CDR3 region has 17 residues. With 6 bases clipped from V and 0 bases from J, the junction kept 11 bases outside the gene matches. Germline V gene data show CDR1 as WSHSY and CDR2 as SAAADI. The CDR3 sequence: CASRDTGGDRSTDTQYF. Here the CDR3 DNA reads TGCGCCAGCAGGGACACAGGGGGTGATAGAAGCACAGATACGCAGTATTTT.

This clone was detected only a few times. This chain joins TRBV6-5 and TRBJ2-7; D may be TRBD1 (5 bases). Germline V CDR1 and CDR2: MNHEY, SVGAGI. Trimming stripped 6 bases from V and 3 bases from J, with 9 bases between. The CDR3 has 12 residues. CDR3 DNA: TGTGCCAGCAGCAACAGGCACTACGAGCAGTACTTC. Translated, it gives CASSNRHYEQYF.

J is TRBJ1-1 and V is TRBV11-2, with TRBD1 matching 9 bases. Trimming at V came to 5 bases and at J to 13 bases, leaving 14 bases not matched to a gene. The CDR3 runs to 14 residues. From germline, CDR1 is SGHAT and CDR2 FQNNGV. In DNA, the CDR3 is TGTGCCAGCAGCCCCCCTCGACAGGGGGTAGGGGTTTTCTTT. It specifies CASSPPRQGVGVFF.

DNA for the CDR3: TGCAGCGTTTGGGGACAGGGAAGCACAGATACGCAGTATTTT. Translating gives CSVWGQGSTDTQYF. V gene TRBV29-1 combines with J gene TRBJ2-3; TRBD1 agrees at 9 bases. J lost 0 bases, V lost 5 bases, and 3 bases had no gene match. This CDR3 spans 14 amino acids. Germline CDR1 SQVTM, CDR2 ANQGSEA.

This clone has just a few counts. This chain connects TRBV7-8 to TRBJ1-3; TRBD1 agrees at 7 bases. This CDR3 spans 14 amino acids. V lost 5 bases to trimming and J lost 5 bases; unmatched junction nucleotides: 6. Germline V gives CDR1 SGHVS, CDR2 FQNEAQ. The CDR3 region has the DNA TGTGCCAGCAGCCCCAGGGGGGTCCGAAACACCATATATTTT. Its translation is CASSPRGVRNTIYF.

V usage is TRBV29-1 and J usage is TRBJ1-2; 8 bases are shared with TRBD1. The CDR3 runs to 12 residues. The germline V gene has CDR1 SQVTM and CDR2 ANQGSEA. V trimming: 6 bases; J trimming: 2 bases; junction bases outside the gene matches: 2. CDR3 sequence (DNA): TGCAGCGTCCAGGGGGCCAACTATGGCTACACCTTC. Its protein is CSVQGANYGYTF.

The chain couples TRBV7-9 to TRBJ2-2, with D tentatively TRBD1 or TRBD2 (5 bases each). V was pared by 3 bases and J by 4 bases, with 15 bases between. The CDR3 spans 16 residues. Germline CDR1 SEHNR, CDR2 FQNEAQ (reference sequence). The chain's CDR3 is CASSLTANGGTGELFF. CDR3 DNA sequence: TGTGCCAGCAGCTTGACAGCGAATGGGGGCACCGGGGAGCTGTTTTTT. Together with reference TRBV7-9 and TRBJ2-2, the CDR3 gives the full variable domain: DTGVSQNPRHKITKRGQNVTFRCDPISEHNRLYWYRQTLGQGPEFLTYFQNEAQLEKSRLLSDRFSAERPKGSFSTLEIQRTEQGDSAMYLCASSLTANGGTGELFFGEGSRLTVL.

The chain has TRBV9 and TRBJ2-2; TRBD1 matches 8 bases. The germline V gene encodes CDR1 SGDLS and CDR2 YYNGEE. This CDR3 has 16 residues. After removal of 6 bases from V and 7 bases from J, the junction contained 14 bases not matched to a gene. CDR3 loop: CASTDGDRGLGGELFF. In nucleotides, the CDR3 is TGTGCCAGCACTGATGGAGACAGGGGTTTGGGCGGGGAGCTGTTTTTT.